This T cell receptor beta chain is drawn from a study of OX40 agonist ivuxolimab in advanced cancers. After removal of 3 bases from V and 5 bases from J, the junction contained 5 bases not matched to a gene. Per the germline V gene, CDR1 is SGDLS and CDR2 is YYNGEE. The CDR3 spans 14 residues. TCRdb's copy holds only in-frame clones and misses some; the assay was immunoSEQ multiplex PCR. The sample lists about 22,000 clones, 75% to 90% occurring once. This sequence joins TRBV9 and TRBJ2-7; 10 bases line up with TRBD1. The material was CD4+ or CD8+ T cells sorted from blood, obtained in a trial of the OX40 agonist ivuxolimab. The clonotype was recovered from an adult with an advanced solid tumor such as melanoma, head and neck, liver or kidney cancer. The CDR3 sequence is CASSGRQGANEQYF. The CDR3 nucleotides are TGTGCCAGCAGCGGGAGACAGGGGGCCAACGAGCAGTACTTC.